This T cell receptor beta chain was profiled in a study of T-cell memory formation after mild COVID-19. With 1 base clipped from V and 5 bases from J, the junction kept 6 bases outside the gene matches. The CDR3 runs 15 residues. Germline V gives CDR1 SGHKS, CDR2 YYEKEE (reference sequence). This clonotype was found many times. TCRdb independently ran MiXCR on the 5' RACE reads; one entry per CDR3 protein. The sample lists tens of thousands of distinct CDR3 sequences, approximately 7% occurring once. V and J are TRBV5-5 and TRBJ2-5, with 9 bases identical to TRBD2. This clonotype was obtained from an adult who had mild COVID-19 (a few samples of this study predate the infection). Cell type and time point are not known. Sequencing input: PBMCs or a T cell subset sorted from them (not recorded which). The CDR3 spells CASSLISGSMETQYF. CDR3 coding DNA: TGTGCCAGCAGCTTGATTAGCGGGAGCATGGAGACCCAGTACTTC.